This TCR beta chain emerged from a study of graft-versus-host responses after intestinal transplantation. Libraries were prepared by immunoSEQ multiplex PCR; TCRdb keeps only in-frame clonotypes and omits some of them. The repertoire holds roughly 56,000 clones, with roughly 89% as singletons. This CDR3 is 15 amino acids long. Looked up from germline, CDR1 is SGHRS and CDR2 is YFSETQ. V gave up 1 base and J gave up 3 bases; unmatched junction bases: 5. This TCR derives from a human patient who received an intestinal transplant, so some T cells may come from the graft donor. Sample: PBMCs, taken roughly 120 days after intestinal transplantation. V usage is TRBV5-1 and J usage is TRBJ2-5; TRBD1 agrees at 8 bases. CDR3 nucleotide sequence: TGCGCCAGCAGCTTGCGAGACAGGGGTAAAGAGACCCAGTACTTC. Protein product: CASSLRDRGKETQYF.